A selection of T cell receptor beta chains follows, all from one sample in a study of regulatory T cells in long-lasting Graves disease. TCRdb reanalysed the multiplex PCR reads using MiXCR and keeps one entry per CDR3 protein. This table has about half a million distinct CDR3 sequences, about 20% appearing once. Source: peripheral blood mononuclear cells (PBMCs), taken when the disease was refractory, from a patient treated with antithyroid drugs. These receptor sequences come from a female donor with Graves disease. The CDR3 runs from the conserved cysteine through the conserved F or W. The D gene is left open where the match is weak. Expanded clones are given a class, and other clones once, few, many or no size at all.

CASSARQGNSYEQYF TGTGCCAGCAGCGCCCGACAGGGAAACTCCTACGAGCAGTACTTC TRBJ2-7 TRBD1 TRBV7-9 NA
CASSPYPDEQYF TGTGCCAGCAGCCCATATCCGGACGAGCAGTACTTC TRBJ2-7 NA TRBV7-9 few
CSATRTGDEQYF TGCAGTGCTACGCGGACAGGGGATGAGCAGTACTTC TRBJ2-7 TRBD1 TRBV20-1 few
CASSYDGTGTSGASVLTF TGTGCCAGCAGTTACGATGGGACAGGGACCTCTGGGGCCAGCGTCCTGACTTTC TRBJ2-6 TRBD1 TRBV6-5 NA
CASRPDRDRSNYGYTF TGTGCCAGCAGACCGGACAGGGATAGGTCCAACTATGGCTACACCTTC TRBJ1-2 TRBD1 TRBV5-6 NA
CASSLATGPGSYEQYF TGCGCCAGCAGCTTGGCAACGGGCCCGGGCTCCTACGAGCAGTACTTC TRBJ2-7 NA TRBV5-1 many
CASSSGRGVSEAFF TGTGCCAGCAGCTCAGGCAGGGGAGTGTCTGAAGCTTTCTTT TRBJ1-1 NA TRBV7-9 few
CASSFIDRGNSPLHF TGTGCCAGCAGCTTCATCGACAGAGGAAATTCACCCCTCCACTTT TRBJ1-6 NA TRBV14 NA
CASGLPGQGLNIQYF TGTGCTAGTGGTCTGCCGGGACAGGGACTAAACATTCAGTACTTC TRBJ2-4 TRBD1 TRBV12-5 few
CASSLDGNPTDTQYF TGTGCCAGCAGCTTGGACGGAAATCCGACAGATACGCAGTATTTT TRBJ2-3 NA TRBV5-5 NA
CASSLNTRDSPLHF TGTGCCAGCAGTTTAAATACTCGGGATTCACCCCTCCACTTT TRBJ1-6 NA TRBV12-3/TRBV12-4 many
CASSLPRGGQGRGMNTEAFF TGTGCCAGCAGCTTACCAAGAGGAGGACAGGGGCGCGGTATGAACACTGAAGCTTTCTTT TRBJ1-1 TRBD1 TRBV11-2 once
CASRLNREAEQYF TGTGCCAGCAGACTAAACAGGGAAGCTGAGCAGTACTTC TRBJ2-7 NA TRBV7-2 few
CASSPDSNYEQYF TGTGCCAGCTCACCAGACTCCAACTACGAGCAGTACTTC TRBJ2-7 NA TRBV18 once
CATSRQDGPYEQYF TGTGCCACCAGCAGACAGGACGGACCCTACGAGCAGTACTTC TRBJ2-7 NA TRBV15 NA
CSVEGLAGGSYEQYF TGCAGCGTTGAGGGGTTGGCAGGGGGCTCCTACGAGCAGTACTTC TRBJ2-7 TRBD1 TRBV29-1 NA
CASGTGYSGNTIYF TGTGCCAGCGGGACAGGGTATTCTGGAAACACCATATATTTT TRBJ1-3 TRBD1 TRBV2 NA
CSASSSGVGNQPQHF TGCAGTGCTTCCTCTTCTGGGGTCGGCAATCAGCCCCAGCATTTT TRBJ1-5 NA TRBV20-1 many
CSAAGGTNTEAFF TGCAGCGCCGCAGGGGGGACGAACACTGAAGCTTTCTTT TRBJ1-1 TRBD1 TRBV29-1 many
CAWSVGQEKLFF TGTGCCTGGAGTGTCGGCCAGGAAAAACTGTTTTTT TRBJ1-4 NA TRBV30 NA
CASSRFSYIEVGSEAFF TGTGCCAGCAGCCGCTTTTCATATATCGAAGTGGGGTCTGAAGCTTTCTTT TRBJ1-1 NA TRBV7-3 NA
CASSEGPTSLESGELFF TGTGCCAGCAGTGAAGGGCCGACTAGCCTTGAATCCGGGGAGCTGTTTTTT TRBJ2-2 TRBD2 TRBV2 NA
CASSPPQETQYF TGTGCCAGCAGTCCCCCCCAAGAGACCCAGTACTTC TRBJ2-5 NA TRBV18 many
CASSASRGSNQPQHF TGTGCCAGCAGTGCATCAAGGGGGAGCAATCAGCCCCAGCATTTT TRBJ1-5 NA TRBV2 many
CASRLGDAEAFF TGTGCCAGCAGATTGGGGGACGCTGAAGCTTTCTTT TRBJ1-1 NA TRBV6-1 few
CASSIPGQTNYGYTF TGTGCCAGCAGCATACCGGGACAGACTAACTATGGCTACACCTTC TRBJ1-2 TRBD1 TRBV7-2 many
CAWRTAVSTGELFF TGTGCCTGGAGAACGGCAGTAAGCACCGGGGAGCTGTTTTTT TRBJ2-2 NA TRBV30 NA
CASKSALAITGELFF TGTGCCAGCAAAAGCGCCCTCGCAATAACCGGGGAGCTGTTTTTT TRBJ2-2 NA TRBV3-1 few
CASSPGAGIEKLFF TGTGCCAGCAGCCCCGGGGCAGGGATCGAAAAACTGTTTTTT TRBJ1-4 NA TRBV28 many
CASSFEGGSGQPQHF TGCGCCAGCAGCTTCGAAGGGGGCTCGGGTCAGCCCCAGCATTTT TRBJ1-5 TRBD1 TRBV5-1 NA
CASSPTEDNQPQHF TGCGCCAGCAGCCCGACGGAGGACAATCAGCCCCAGCATTTT TRBJ1-5 NA TRBV4-1 few
CASKKEGGDNYGYTF TGTGCCAGCAAAAAGGAAGGGGGAGATAACTATGGCTACACCTTC TRBJ1-2 NA TRBV2 many
CASGLRTSGRGDNEQFF TGTGCTAGTGGTTTGAGAACTAGCGGGAGGGGGGACAATGAGCAGTTCTTC TRBJ2-1 TRBD2 TRBV12-5 NA
CASSQDQGAPPSF TGTGCCAGCAGCCAAGATCAAGGGGCTCCACCCTCCTTC TRBJ2-5 NA TRBV14 many
CATSVRGNQPQHF TGTGCCACCAGTGTCCGAGGGAATCAGCCCCAGCATTTT TRBJ1-5 NA TRBV24-1 NA
CASSPLVGLETQYF TGTGCCAGCAGCCCCCTGGTAGGGCTGGAGACCCAGTACTTC TRBJ2-5 NA TRBV7-9 many
CASSLQVANTGELFF TGCGCCAGCAGCTTACAGGTCGCGAACACCGGGGAGCTGTTTTTT TRBJ2-2 NA TRBV5-1 NA
CASSGDRLNSPLHF TGTGCCAGCAGTGGGGACAGGTTAAATTCACCCCTCCACTTT TRBJ1-6 TRBD1 TRBV6-4 NA
CAISDLAGRTYNEQFF TGTGCCATCAGTGACCTAGCGGGACGGACCTACAATGAGCAGTTCTTC TRBJ2-1 TRBD2 TRBV10-3 NA
CASTTSDEQFF TGTGCCAGCACAACTAGCGATGAGCAGTTCTTC TRBJ2-1 TRBD2 TRBV28 NA
CASSSDLVLGGEQYF TGTGCCAGCAGCTCCGACCTAGTTCTAGGTGGCGAGCAGTACTTC TRBJ2-7 NA TRBV12-3/TRBV12-4 many
CASTFLALTQETQYF TGTGCCAGCACCTTCCTCGCCCTCACCCAAGAGACCCAGTACTTC TRBJ2-5 NA TRBV2 many
CASSEAAAGANVLTF TGTGCCAGCAGTGAAGCGGCGGCCGGGGCCAACGTCCTGACTTTC TRBJ2-6 NA TRBV6-1 few
CASSRQGVGSPLHF TGTGCCAGCAGCAGACAGGGAGTTGGTTCACCCCTCCACTTT TRBJ1-6 TRBD1 TRBV7-2 many
CASSLPSLSGFNEQFF TGTGCCAGCAGCCTCCCCTCGCTTTCCGGTTTCAATGAGCAGTTCTTC TRBJ2-1 NA TRBV28 NA
CASSELLSTEAFF TGTGCCAGCAGTGAACTGTTGAGCACTGAAGCTTTCTTT TRBJ1-1 NA TRBV25-1 few
CASSLESGPGNTIYF TGTGCCAGCAGCTTAGAATCTGGGCCTGGAAACACCATATATTTT TRBJ1-3 NA TRBV7-2 few
CASNVRANTGELFF TGTGCCAGTAATGTCAGGGCGAACACCGGGGAGCTGTTTTTT TRBJ2-2 NA TRBV19 NA
CSVVRGRSGNTIYF TGCAGCGTTGTCAGGGGACGGTCTGGAAACACCATATATTTT TRBJ1-3 NA TRBV29-1 few
CASSETGSYTEAFF TGTGCCAGCAGTGAGACAGGGTCATACACTGAAGCTTTCTTT TRBJ1-1 TRBD1 TRBV25-1 NA
CASSLVGRAGNTIYF TGTGCCAGCAGTTTGGTGGGAAGGGCTGGAAACACCATATATTTT TRBJ1-3 NA TRBV12-3/TRBV12-4 NA
CANSYSQGRANVLTF TGTGCCAACAGTTACTCCCAGGGAAGGGCCAACGTCCTGACTTTC TRBJ2-6 NA TRBV6-2/TRBV6-3 NA
CASSHHVGQSEQYF TGTGCCAGCAGTCACCACGTGGGACAGAGCGAGCAGTACTTC TRBJ2-7 TRBD1 TRBV27 many
CASSVPGQGRDEKLLF TGTGCCAGCAGTGTCCCGGGACAGGGGAGAGATGAAAAACTGCTTTTT TRBJ1-4 TRBD1 TRBV28 NA
CASSFQGVHEQYF TGTGCCAGCAGCTTCCAGGGTGTCCACGAGCAGTACTTC TRBJ2-7 NA TRBV11-2 many
CSVDFRPEVQYF TGCAGCGTTGATTTCCGCCCGGAGGTCCAGTACTTC TRBJ2-5 NA TRBV29-1 few
CASQGGFYNSPLHF TGTGCCAGTCAGGGGGGTTTCTATAATTCACCCCTCCACTTT TRBJ1-6 TRBD1 TRBV19 once
CASNLEGTGSSYEQYF TGTGCCAGCAACCTGGAGGGGACGGGCAGCTCCTACGAGCAGTACTTC TRBJ2-7 NA TRBV28 many
CASSNRGQGADTQYF TGTGCCAGCAGCAACCGGGGACAAGGGGCAGATACGCAGTATTTT TRBJ2-3 NA TRBV11-1 NA
CASTLRDGNEKLFF TGCGCCAGCACCTTAAGGGACGGGAATGAAAAACTGTTTTTT TRBJ1-4 NA TRBV5-1 NA